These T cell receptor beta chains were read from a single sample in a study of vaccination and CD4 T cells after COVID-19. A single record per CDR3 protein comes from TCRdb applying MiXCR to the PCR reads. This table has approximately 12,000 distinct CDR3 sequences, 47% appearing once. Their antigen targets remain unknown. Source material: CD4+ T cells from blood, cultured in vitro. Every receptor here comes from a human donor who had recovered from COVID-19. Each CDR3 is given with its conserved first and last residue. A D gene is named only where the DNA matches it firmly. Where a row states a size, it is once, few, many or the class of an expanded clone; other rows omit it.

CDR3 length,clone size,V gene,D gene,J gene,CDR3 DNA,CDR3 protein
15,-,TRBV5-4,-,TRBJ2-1,TGTGCCAGCAGCCCTCCCAGTCGCTCCTACAATGAGCAGTTCTTC,CASSPPSRSYNEQFF
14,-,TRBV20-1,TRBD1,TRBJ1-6,TGCAGTGCCTCAATCGGGACAGGGAATTCACCCCTCCACTTT,CSASIGTGNSPLHF
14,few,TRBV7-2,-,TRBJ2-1,TGTGCCAGCAGCTTAGCGAGCTCCTACAATGAGCAGTTCTTC,CASSLASSYNEQFF
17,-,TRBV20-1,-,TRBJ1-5,TGCAGTGCTAGAGATTCGCGGGGAGGCAGGGTGAAACAGCCCCAGCATTTT,CSARDSRGGRVKQPQHF
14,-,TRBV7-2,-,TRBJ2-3,TGTGCCAGCAGCTCCCGGGGACGCGCAGATACGCAGTATTTT,CASSSRGRADTQYF
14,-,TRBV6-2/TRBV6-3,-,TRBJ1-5,TGTGCCAGCAGTTACGCCAGTATCAATCAGCCCCAGCATTTT,CASSYASINQPQHF
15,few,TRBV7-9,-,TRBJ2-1,TGTGCCAGCAGCTTAGCGGGTCTAGGATACAATGAGCAGTTCTTC,CASSLAGLGYNEQFF
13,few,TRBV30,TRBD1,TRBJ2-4,TGTGCCTGGATTAAGACAGGGACAAACATTCAGTACTTC,CAWIKTGTNIQYF
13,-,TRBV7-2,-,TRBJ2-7,TGTGCCAGTGCAGGCGGATCTGACTACGAGCAGTACTTC,CASAGGSDYEQYF
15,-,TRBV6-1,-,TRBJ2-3,TGTGCCAGCAGGGACTGGGGGGTTGGCACAGATACGCAGTATTTT,CASRDWGVGTDTQYF
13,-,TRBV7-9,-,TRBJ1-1,TGTGCCAGCAGCCCCGCCCGGACGCGCGAAGCTTTCTTT,CASSPARTREAFF
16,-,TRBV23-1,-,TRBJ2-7,TGCGCCAGCAATCCAGAGGGTCTAGCGATGAACTACGAGCAGTACTTC,CASNPEGLAMNYEQYF
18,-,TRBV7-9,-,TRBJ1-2,TGTGCCAGCAGCTTAGACCTCCCCACCAGGATAACTAACTATGGCTACACCTTC,CASSLDLPTRITNYGYTF
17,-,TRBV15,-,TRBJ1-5,TGTGCCACCAGCAGAGGGAGAACAGGGTTTTATTTTGAGCCCCAGCATTTT,CATSRGRTGFYFEPQHF
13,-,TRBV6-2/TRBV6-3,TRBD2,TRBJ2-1,TGTGCCAGCATGCTAGCGGCTTACAATGAGCAGTTCTTC,CASMLAAYNEQFF
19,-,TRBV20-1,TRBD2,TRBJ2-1,TGCAGTGCGGTAGCGGGAGGGAGGTTTTCTCGCCGTGCCTACAATGAGCAGTTCTTC,CSAVAGGRFSRRAYNEQFF
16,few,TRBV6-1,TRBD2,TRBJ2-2,TGTGCCAGCAGCCGCGTGTCTAGCGGGAGTGCCGGGGAGCTGTTTTTT,CASSRVSSGSAGELFF
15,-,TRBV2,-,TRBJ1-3,TGTGCCAGCAGCCGATCCCCCCAACTTGGAAACATCATATATTTT,CASSRSPQLGNIIYF
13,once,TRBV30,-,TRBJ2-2,TGTGCCTGGAGCGAGGAAAGCGCCGGGGAGCTGTTTTTT,CAWSEESAGELFF
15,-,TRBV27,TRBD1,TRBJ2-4,TGTGCCAGCAGGACAGGGGTGATGGCCAAAAACATTCAGTACTTC,CASRTGVMAKNIQYF
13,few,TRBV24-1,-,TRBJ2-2,TGTGCCGCCCGGGAACCGAACACCGGGGAGCTGTTTTTT,CAAREPNTGELFF
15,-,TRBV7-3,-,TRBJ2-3,TGTGCCAGCAGCCGGACCGGGGTTGAGACAGATACGCAGTATTTT,CASSRTGVETDTQYF
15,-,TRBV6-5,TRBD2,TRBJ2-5,TGTGCCAGCAGTTATTACAGGGCTAGCGGGAGGGCTGAGTACTTC,CASSYYRASGRAEYF
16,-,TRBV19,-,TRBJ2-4,TGTGCCAGTAGTATTGCGGTCGAGGGGGGGCAAAACATTCAGTACTTC,CASSIAVEGGQNIQYF
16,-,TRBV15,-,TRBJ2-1,TGTGCCACCAGCAGAGAGTTACCGGGACGCCCCAATGAGCAGTTCTTC,CATSRELPGRPNEQFF
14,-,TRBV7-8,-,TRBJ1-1,TGTGCCAGCAGCCGCCGGAGTGGGAACACTGAAGCTTTCTTT,CASSRRSGNTEAFF
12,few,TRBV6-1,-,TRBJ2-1,TGTGCCAGCAGCCGTCCGGGACGAGAGCAGTTCTTC,CASSRPGREQFF
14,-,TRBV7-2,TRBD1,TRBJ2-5,TGTGCCAGCAGCCGACAGGGATTGCTGGAGACCCAGTACTTC,CASSRQGLLETQYF
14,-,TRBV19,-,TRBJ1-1,TGTGCCAGTAGTATATATGTGCAAAACACTGAAGCTTTCTTT,CASSIYVQNTEAFF
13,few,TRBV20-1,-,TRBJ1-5,TGCAGTGCCGCCTTGGGTCTCAATCAGCCCCAGCATTTT,CSAALGLNQPQHF
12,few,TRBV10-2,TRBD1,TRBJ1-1,TGCGCCAGCATGACAGGGACCACTGAAGCTTTCTTT,CASMTGTTEAFF
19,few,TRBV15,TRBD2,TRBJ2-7,TGTGCCACCAGCAGAGATGAAGGGACTAGCGGGCCTAGCTCCTACGAGCAGTACTTC,CATSRDEGTSGPSSYEQYF
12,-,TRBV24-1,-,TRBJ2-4,TGTGCCACGAGGGACACCAAAAACATTCAGTACTTC,CATRDTKNIQYF
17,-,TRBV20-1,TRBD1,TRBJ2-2,TGCAGTGCTAGAGATCTGACAGGGGGCGGGAACACCGGGGAGCTGTTTTTT,CSARDLTGGGNTGELFF
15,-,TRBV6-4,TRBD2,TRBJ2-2,TGTGCCAGCAGTGGGACTAGCGGGAGCACCGGGGAGCTGTTTTTT,CASSGTSGSTGELFF
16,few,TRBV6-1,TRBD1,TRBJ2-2,TGTGCCAGCAGCCGTTGGGGACAGGGTTCTTCCGGGGAGCTGTTTTTT,CASSRWGQGSSGELFF
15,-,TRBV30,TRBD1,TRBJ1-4,TGTGCCTGGAGTGTACTTCCAGGGGGCTATGAAAAACTGTTTTTT,CAWSVLPGGYEKLFF
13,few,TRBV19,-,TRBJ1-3,TGTGCCAGTATCGGGGGGACCGGCAACACCATATATTTT,CASIGGTGNTIYF
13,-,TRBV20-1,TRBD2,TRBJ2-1,TGCAGTGCTCCCGAGCGGGACTACAATGAGCAGTTCTTC,CSAPERDYNEQFF
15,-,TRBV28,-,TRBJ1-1,TGTGCCAGCCGTGGAAGGGGGGCAGGAAACACTGAAGCTTTCTTT,CASRGRGAGNTEAFF